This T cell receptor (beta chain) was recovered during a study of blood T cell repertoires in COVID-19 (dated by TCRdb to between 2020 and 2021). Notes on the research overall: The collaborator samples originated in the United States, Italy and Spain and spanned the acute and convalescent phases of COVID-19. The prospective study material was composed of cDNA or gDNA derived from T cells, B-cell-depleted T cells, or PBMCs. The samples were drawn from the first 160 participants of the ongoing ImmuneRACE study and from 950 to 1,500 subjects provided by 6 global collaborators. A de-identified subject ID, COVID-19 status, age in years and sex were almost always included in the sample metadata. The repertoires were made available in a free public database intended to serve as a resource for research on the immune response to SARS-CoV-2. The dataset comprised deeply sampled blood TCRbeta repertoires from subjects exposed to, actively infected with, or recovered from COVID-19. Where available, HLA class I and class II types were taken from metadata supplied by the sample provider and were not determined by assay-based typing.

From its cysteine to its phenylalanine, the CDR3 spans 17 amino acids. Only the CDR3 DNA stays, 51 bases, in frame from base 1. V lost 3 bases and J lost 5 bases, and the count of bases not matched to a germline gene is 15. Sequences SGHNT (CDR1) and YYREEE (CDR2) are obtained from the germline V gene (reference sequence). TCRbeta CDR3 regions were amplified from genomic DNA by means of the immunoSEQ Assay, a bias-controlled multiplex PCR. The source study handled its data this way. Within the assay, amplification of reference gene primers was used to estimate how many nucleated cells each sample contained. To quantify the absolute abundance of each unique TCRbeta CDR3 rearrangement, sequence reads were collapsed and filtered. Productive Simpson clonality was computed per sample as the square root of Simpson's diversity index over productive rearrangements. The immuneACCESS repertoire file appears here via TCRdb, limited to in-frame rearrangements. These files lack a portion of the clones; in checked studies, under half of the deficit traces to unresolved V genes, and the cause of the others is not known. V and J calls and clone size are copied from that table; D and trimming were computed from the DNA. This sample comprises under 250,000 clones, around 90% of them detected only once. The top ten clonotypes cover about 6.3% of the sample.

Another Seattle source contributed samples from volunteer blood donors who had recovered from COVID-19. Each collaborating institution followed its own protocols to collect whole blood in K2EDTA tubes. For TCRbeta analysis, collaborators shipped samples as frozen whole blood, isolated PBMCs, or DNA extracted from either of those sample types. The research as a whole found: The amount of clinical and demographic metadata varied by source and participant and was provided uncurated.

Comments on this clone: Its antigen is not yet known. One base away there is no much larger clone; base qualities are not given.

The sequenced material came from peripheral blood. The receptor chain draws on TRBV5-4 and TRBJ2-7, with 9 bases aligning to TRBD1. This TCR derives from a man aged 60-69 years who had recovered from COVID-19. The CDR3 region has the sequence CASSSFTIQGAQDEQYF. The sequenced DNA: TGTGCCAGCAGCTCTTTCACGATACAGGGGGCGCAAGACGAGCAGTACTTC.